Sequencing of this T cell receptor beta chain was carried out in a study of human T cells and chemical hapten exposure. Study-level background: From small differences in pooled library volume came most of the variation in per-sample TCR yields. General study points: Patch test score rose with PT1 expanded TCRs, significant at 8, 16, 32, not 4. Expanded TCRs were compared with controls, and the expanded TCRs formed significantly more large CDR3 similarity clusters.

TCRdb recomputed calls from the RACE reads with MiXCR, one row per CDR3 protein. This sample carries just under 65,000 distinct CDR3 sequences, approximately 10% of them seen once, and the ten largest clones take about 2%. Time point described: patch test 3, about 24 weeks after DPC sensitization. Treatment here: therapeutic diphenylcyclopropenone sensitization with weekly scalp DPC. This clonotype was seen ten or more times. No antigen is known for it. This specimen consisted of whole blood, obtained in connection with sensitization to the hapten diphenylcyclopropenone (DPC). This TCR was sampled from a woman between 25 and 40 years old with alopecia areata. Some clones in this sample may be carry-over from other donors' samples.

The CDR3 sequence: CASRGQGARGNQPQHF. In DNA, the CDR3 is TGTGCCAGCCGGGGACAGGGGGCGCGAGGCAATCAGCCCCAGCATTTT. The rearrangement uses TRBV6-2 or TRBV6-3 and TRBJ1-5; TRBD1 agrees at 12 bases. Germline V gene lookup returns CDR1 MNHEY and CDR2 SVGEGT. The CDR3 has 16 residues. Losses at the gene ends were 8 bases for V and 2 bases for J; bases not matched to a gene: 7.